The clone carrying this T cell receptor beta chain was detected once. Authors' analysis steps: Counts of nucleated cells, estimated from reference gene primer amplification, were obtained. Using immunoSEQ multiplex PCR, the repertoire was profiled, and TCRdb retains in-frame clones only, with some absent. V and J calls and clone size are as listed in that table; D and trimming were resolved from the DNA. Counted here are 150,000 to 160,000 clones, around 78% occurring once; the ten biggest clones make up under 2%. The junction had 6 bases not matched to a gene; V was cut back by 4 bases and J by 3 bases. CDR3 length equals 15 residues. Germline V gives CDR1 SGHTA, CDR2 FQGTGA. This entry is derived from a study of blood T cell repertoires in COVID-19. For the study at large: Acute and convalescent COVID-19 specimens originated in the United States, Italy and Spain.

The sequencing sample was made of peripheral blood. This receptor was identified in a man older than 75 with acute or convalescent COVID-19. This chain links TRBV7-3 with TRBJ2-1; 7 nucleotides line up with TRBD2. The CDR3 protein is CASSSRLANYNEQFF. The CDR3 DNA reads TGTGCCAGCAGCTCTCGACTAGCCAACTACAATGAGCAGTTCTTC. The full variable domain, in which reference TRBV7-3 and TRBJ2-1 provide the parts outside the CDR3, is GAGVSQTPSNKVTEKGKYVELRCDPISGHTALYWYRQSLGQGPEFLIYFQGTGAADDSGLPNDRFFAVRPEGSVSTLKIQRTERGDSAVYLCASSSRLANYNEQFFGPGTRLTVL.